This T cell receptor (beta chain) was retrieved from a study of blood T cell repertoires in COVID-19. Produced via immunoSEQ multiplex PCR; TCRdb's table is partial and in-frame only. The sample lists about 220,000 clones, under 90% occurring once. The germline gives CDR1 MDHEN, CDR2 SYDVKM. CDR3 length: 15 amino acids. With 7 bases clipped from V and 0 bases from J, the junction kept 5 bases outside the gene matches. The V and J genes are TRBV28 and TRBJ1-3, with 8 positions matching TRBD1. The sequence came from a man under 40 with active or convalescent COVID-19. The sequencing sample was made of peripheral blood. The CDR3 region is CASTLTGDSGNTIYF. The CDR3 DNA sequence: TGTGCCAGCACCCTGACAGGGGACTCTGGAAACACCATATATTTT.